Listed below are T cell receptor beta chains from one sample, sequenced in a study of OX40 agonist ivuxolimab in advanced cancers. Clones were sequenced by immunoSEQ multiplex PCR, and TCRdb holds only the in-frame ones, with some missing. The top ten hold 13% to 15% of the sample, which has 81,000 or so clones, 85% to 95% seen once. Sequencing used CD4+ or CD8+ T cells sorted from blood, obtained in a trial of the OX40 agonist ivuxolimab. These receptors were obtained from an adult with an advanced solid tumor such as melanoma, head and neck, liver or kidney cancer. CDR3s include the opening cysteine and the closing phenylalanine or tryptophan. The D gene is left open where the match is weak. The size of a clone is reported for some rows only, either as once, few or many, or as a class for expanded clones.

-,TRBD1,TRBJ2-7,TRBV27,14,CASSHRGSSYEQYF,TGTGCCAGCAGTCACAGGGGGAGCTCCTACGAGCAGTACTTC
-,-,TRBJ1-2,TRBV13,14,CASSTGATNYGYTF,TGTGCCAGCAGCACGGGTGCGACTAACTATGGCTACACCTTC
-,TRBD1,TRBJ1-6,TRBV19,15,CASSIDTGGGSPLHF,TGTGCCAGTAGTATAGATACAGGGGGAGGATCACCCCTCCACTTT
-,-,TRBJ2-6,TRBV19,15,CASRTTGSGANVLTF,TGTGCCAGTAGGACCACAGGCTCTGGGGCCAACGTCCTGACTTTC
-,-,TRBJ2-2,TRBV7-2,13,CANQDGYTGELFF,TGTGCCAACCAAGACGGATACACCGGGGAGCTGTTTTTT
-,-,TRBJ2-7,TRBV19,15,CASSPGTGSRYEQYF,TGTGCCAGTAGTCCAGGTACGGGTTCTCGGTACGAGCAGTACTTC
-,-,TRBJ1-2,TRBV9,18,CASSVQRVVGPPNYGYTF,TGTGCCAGCAGCGTCCAAAGGGTGGTTGGACCTCCCAACTATGGCTACACCTTC
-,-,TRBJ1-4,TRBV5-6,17,CASSLDPPGTSNEKLFF,TGTGCCAGCAGCTTGGACCCACCCGGGACATCGAATGAAAAACTGTTTTTT
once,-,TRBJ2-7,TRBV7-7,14,CASSFEGRTYEQYF,TGTGCTAGCAGCTTCGAGGGAAGGACCTACGAGCAGTACTTC
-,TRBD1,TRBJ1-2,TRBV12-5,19,CASGLILPRDRNSNYGYTF,TGTGCTAGTGGTTTGATACTTCCCCGGGACAGGAATTCTAACTATGGCTACACCTTC
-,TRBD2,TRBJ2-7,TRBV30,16,CAWRTLAGVSPNEQYF,TGTGCCTGGAGGACCCTAGCGGGAGTAAGTCCCAACGAGCAGTACTTC
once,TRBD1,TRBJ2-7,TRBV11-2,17,CASSPTLPATGDYEQYF,TGTGCCAGCAGCCCCACCCTACCGGCCACAGGGGACTACGAGCAGTACTTC
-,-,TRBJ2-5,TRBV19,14,CASSMGPIQETQYF,TGTGCCAGTAGTATGGGACCTATCCAAGAGACCCAGTACTTC
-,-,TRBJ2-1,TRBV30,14,CAWSPLVTYNEQFF,TGTGCCTGGAGTCCCCTAGTAACGTACAATGAGCAGTTCTTC
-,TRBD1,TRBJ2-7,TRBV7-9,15,CASVDPGGPAYEQYF,TGTGCCAGCGTGGACCCAGGGGGCCCTGCCTACGAGCAGTACTTC
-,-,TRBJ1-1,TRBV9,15,CASSVVGGWDTEAFF,TGTGCCAGCAGCGTAGTGGGAGGGTGGGACACTGAAGCTTTCTTT